The 14 T cell receptor beta chains below were found in one sample sequenced in a study of T cell responses to AZD1222 COVID-19 vaccine. Clones were read by immunoSEQ multiplex PCR, and TCRdb kept only the in-frame ones, dropping some. The data hold 100,000 to 110,000 clones, with around nine tenths observed a single time. Here the sequenced sample was peripheral blood, taken on day 0 of AZD1222 vaccination. Source of these receptors: an adult in good health.

The chain has TRBV6-5 and TRBJ1-2; D not certain. CDR1 and CDR2 from the germline V gene are MNHEY and SVGAGI. Trimming shortened V by 6 bases and J by 0 bases, and 8 bases separated the two germline ends. The CDR3 runs to 13 residues. This chain's CDR3 is CASSWAPNYGYTF. As DNA, the CDR3 is TGTGCCAGCAGCTGGGCTCCTAACTATGGCTACACCTTC.

This clone was counted a few times. The V call is TRBV3-1 (or the pseudogene TRBV3-2), the J call TRBJ1-5; 7 bases match TRBD1. V lost 1 base, J lost 6 bases, and 3 bases stayed unmatched. CDR1 and CDR2 (germline): LGHDT, YNNKEL (reference sequence). This CDR3 has 14 residues. This CDR3 reads CASSQGQGVQPQHF. CDR3 coding DNA: TGTGCCAGCAGCCAAGGACAGGGAGTTCAGCCCCAGCATTTT.

The chain carries TRBV7-9 and TRBJ2-7; D is unclear. The V gene lost 4 bases and the J gene lost 2 bases, with 3 bases spanning the gap. Germline CDR1 SEHNR, CDR2 FQNEAQ (reference sequence). This CDR3 has 11 residues. CDR3 in amino acids: CASSSTYEQYF. The DNA for the CDR3 is TGTGCCAGCAGCTCTACCTACGAGCAGTACTTC.

This sequence joins TRBV14 and TRBJ1-1; no definite D call. This CDR3 spans 13 amino acids. Germline V CDR1 and CDR2: SGHDN, FVKESK. The ends were cut back, 1 base at V and 2 bases at J, with 5 bases in the middle. CDR3 sequence reads: CASSQARNTEAFF. Here the CDR3 DNA reads TGTGCCAGCAGCCAAGCCAGAAACACTGAAGCTTTCTTT.

This rearrangement joins TRBV18 to TRBJ1-1; 7 bases agree with TRBD1. The CDR3 loop spans 13 amino acids. V shed 1 base, J shed 6 bases, and the junction held 2 bases outside the gene matches. Germline-derived CDR1 and CDR2 are KGHSH and LQKENI. CDR3 sequence: CASSPRQGSEAFF. DNA for the CDR3: TGTGCCAGCTCACCACGACAGGGCTCTGAAGCTTTCTTT.

The chain carries TRBV6-2 or TRBV6-3 and TRBJ2-1; no definite D call. V was pared by 4 bases and J by 6 bases, with 7 bases between. From germline, CDR1 is MNHEY and CDR2 SVGEGT. The CDR3 is made up of 12 amino acids. CDR3 bases: TGTGCCAGCAGTTCGTACTTCAATGAGCAGTTCTTC. Translating it yields CASSSYFNEQFF.

This chain links TRBV5-4 with TRBJ1-6; weak D call: TRBD1 (5 bases). Germline loops: CDR1 SGHNT, CDR2 YYREEE (reference sequence). The CDR3 sequence is 14 residues long. V was clipped by 0 bases and J by 12 bases, with 13 bases between them. The CDR3 DNA is TGTGCCAGCAGCTTGGAAGGGGCAGGTGGACCCCTCCACTTT. Amino acids: CASSLEGAGGPLHF.

The table lists this clone with a count of one. V is TRBV5-1 and J is TRBJ2-3; 11 bases agree with TRBD2. The ends lost 3 bases at V and 6 bases at J; junction bases unmatched: 6. The CDR3 sequence is 15 residues long. Germline CDR1 is SGHRS and CDR2 is YFSETQ. The CDR3 spells CASSSQRLAGDTQYF. The CDR3 bases are TGCGCCAGCAGCTCCCAACGACTAGCGGGGGATACGCAGTATTTT.

The CDR3 loop reads CASSLARGDTQYF. The CDR3 region has the DNA TGCGCCAGCAGCTTGGCCAGGGGAGATACGCAGTATTTT. The gene calls are TRBV5-1 and TRBJ2-3; possibly TRBD1 for D (6 bases). CDR1 is SGHRS and CDR2 is YFSETQ in the germline V gene. Trimming left V 0 bases short and J 5 bases short, with 7 bases between. The CDR3 sequence is 13 residues long.

V is TRBV5-6 and J is TRBJ1-2, with TRBD1 matching 10 bases. The CDR3 runs to 15 residues. CDR1 is SGHDT and CDR2 is YYEEEE in the germline V gene. V trimming: 4 bases; J trimming: 2 bases; junction bases outside the gene matches: 5. CDR3 sequence: CASSAPGQGNYGYTF. The CDR3 DNA is TGTGCCAGCAGCGCCCCGGGACAGGGGAACTATGGCTACACCTTC.

CDR3 bases: TGTGCCAGCAGCGAACGACAGCAGGGTTGGGGTAATGAAAAACTGTTTTTT. It encodes CASSERQQGWGNEKLFF. The chain is built from TRBV7-2 and TRBJ1-4; D possibly corresponds to TRBD1 (5 bases). This CDR3 spans 17 amino acids. CDR1 is SGHTA and CDR2 is FQGNSA in the germline V gene. The ends were cut back, 5 bases at V and 4 bases at J, with 20 bases in the middle.

This clone showed up just a few times. CDR3: CASSPLLGGLSNQPQHF. The CDR3 nucleotides are TGTGCCAGCAGCCCCCTACTGGGGGGACTCTCTAATCAGCCCCAGCATTTT. This chain uses TRBV5-8 with TRBJ1-5; possible D gene TRBD1, 5 bases. V dropped 4 bases and J dropped 4 bases, with 21 bases sitting between them. CDR3 size: 17 residues. Germline CDR1 SGHTS, CDR2 YDEGEE.

The V gene is TRBV11-2, the J gene TRBJ2-7; 12 positions match TRBD2. The germline CDR1 and CDR2 sequences are SGHAT and FQNNGV. The CDR3 runs to 16 residues. The V segment lost 3 bases and the J segment 5 bases; nucleotides outside the gene matches: 8. The CDR3 loop reads CASSFKSSGGANEQYF. For the CDR3, the DNA is TGTGCCAGCAGCTTTAAGTCTAGCGGGGGGGCCAACGAGCAGTACTTC.

The chain carries TRBV7-2 and TRBJ1-2; D is unclear. CDR1 and CDR2 from the germline V gene are SGHTA and FQGNSA. CDR3 length: 15 residues. Trimming removed 0 bases from V and 4 bases from J, with 12 bases in between. CDR3 bases: TGTGCCAGCAGCTTAGCGCTAAATCCGGGCTATGGCTACACCTTC. Encoded protein: CASSLALNPGYGYTF.